These 4 T cell receptor beta chains came from one sample sequenced in a study of beta chain features in type 1 diabetes. Findings of the study overall: Within each of all four CD4+ subsets, Type 1 diabetes patients had TCRB CDR3s that were moderately but significantly shorter.

Expressed TCRB transcripts were sequenced, since all the RNA that had been isolated was reverse transcribed. This table comes from immunoSEQ multiplex PCR, and its TCRdb copy is limited to in-frame clones, with some not included. The sample holds more than 250,000 clones; roughly 20% are singletons and the top ten take less than 0.035%. These receptors lack a known antigen. The sequenced material came from naive CD4+ T cells from blood. The receptors here all came from a woman between 35 and 50 years old with type 1 diabetes.

V and J are TRBV6-1 and TRBJ1-5; TRBD1 might be the D (5 bases). With 1 base removed from V and 10 bases from J, the gap between germline ends came to 11 bases. Germline V gives CDR1 MNHNS, CDR2 SASEGT. The CDR3 length is 13 residues. CDR3 in DNA: TGTGCCAGCAGTGAAGGTTTGCGGGACCCCCAGCATTTT. Protein: CASSEGLRDPQHF.

This clone was counted between two and nine times. The V gene is TRBV15, the J gene TRBJ2-7, with TRBD1 identical over 7 bases. CDR3 size: 15 residues. V lost 5 bases and J lost 2; bases outside the gene matches: 9. Germline CDR1 reads LNHNV; CDR2 reads YYDKDF (reference sequence). CDR3 amino acids: CATSAPDRATYEQYF. In DNA, the CDR3 is TGTGCCACCAGCGCCCCAGACAGGGCCACCTACGAGCAGTACTTC.

This clone appeared a few times. This chain connects TRBV4-3 to TRBJ1-6, with no clear D. Germline V gene sequence: CDR1 LGHNA, CDR2 YSLEER. V lost 3 bases and J lost 2, with 11 bases in between. This CDR3 has 16 amino acids. The DNA for the CDR3 is TGCGCCAGCAGCCATGCAGAGCGCCCCTATAATTCACCCCTCCACTTT. Its translation is CASSHAERPYNSPLHF.

This clone was seen a handful of times. This chain uses TRBV7-9 with TRBJ1-1, with 7 bases aligning to TRBD1. The CDR3 extends over 13 amino acids. Trimming at V came to 5 bases and at J to 5 bases, leaving 5 bases not matched to a gene. CDR1 is SEHNR, CDR2 FQNEAQ, per germline (reference sequence). The CDR3, as DNA: TGTGCCAGCAGCGCCTCGACAGGGACTGAAGCTTTCTTT. It encodes CASSASTGTEAFF.